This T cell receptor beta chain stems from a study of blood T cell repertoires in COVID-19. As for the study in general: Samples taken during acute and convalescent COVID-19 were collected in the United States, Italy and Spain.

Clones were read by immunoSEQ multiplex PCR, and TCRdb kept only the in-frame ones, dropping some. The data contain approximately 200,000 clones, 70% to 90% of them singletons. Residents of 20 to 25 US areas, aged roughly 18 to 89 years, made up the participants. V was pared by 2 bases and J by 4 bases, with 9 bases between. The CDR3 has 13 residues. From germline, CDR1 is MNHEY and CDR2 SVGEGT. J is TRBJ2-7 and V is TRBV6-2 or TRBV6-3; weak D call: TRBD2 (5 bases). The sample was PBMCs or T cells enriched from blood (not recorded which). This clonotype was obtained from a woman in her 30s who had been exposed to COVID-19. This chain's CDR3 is CASSYEPGYEQYF. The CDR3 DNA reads TGTGCCAGCAGTTACGAGCCGGGGTACGAGCAGTACTTC.